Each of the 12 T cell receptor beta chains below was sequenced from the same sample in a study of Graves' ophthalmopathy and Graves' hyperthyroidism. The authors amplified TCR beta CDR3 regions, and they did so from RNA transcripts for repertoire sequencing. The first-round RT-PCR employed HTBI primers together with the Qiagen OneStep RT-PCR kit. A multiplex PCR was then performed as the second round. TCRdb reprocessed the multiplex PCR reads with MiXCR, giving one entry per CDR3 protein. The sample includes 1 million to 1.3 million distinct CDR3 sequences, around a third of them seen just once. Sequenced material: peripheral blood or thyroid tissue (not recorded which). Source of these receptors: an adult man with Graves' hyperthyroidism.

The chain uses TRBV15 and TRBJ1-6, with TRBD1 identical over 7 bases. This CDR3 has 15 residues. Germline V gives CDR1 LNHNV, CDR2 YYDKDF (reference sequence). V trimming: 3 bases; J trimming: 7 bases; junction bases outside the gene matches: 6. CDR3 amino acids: CATSSYRDRNSPLHF. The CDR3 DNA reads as TGTGCCACCAGCAGTTACAGGGACAGAAATTCACCCCTCCACTTT.

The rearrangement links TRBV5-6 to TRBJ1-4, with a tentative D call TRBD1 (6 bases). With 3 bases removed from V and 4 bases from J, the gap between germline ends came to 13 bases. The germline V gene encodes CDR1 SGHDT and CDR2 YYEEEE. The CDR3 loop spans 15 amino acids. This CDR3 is CASSSGQLINEKLFF. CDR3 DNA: TGTGCCAGCAGCTCCGGACAGCTTATTAATGAAAAACTGTTTTTT. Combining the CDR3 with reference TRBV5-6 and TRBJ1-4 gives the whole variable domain DAGVTQSPTHLIKTRGQQVTLRCSPKSGHDTVSWYQQALGQGPQFIFQYYEEEERQRGNFPDRFSGHQFPNYSSELNVNALLLGDSALYLCASSSGQLINEKLFFGSGTQLSVL.

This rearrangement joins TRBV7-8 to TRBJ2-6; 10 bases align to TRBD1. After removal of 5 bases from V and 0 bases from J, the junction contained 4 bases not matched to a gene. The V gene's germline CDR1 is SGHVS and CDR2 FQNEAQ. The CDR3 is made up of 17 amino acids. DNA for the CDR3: TGTGCCAGCAGCAGGGGACAGGGGCGCTCTGGGGCCAACGTCCTGACTTTC. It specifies CASSRGQGRSGANVLTF. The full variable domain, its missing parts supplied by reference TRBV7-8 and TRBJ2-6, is GAGVSQSPRYKVAKRGQDVALRCDPISGHVSLFWYQQALGQGPEFLTYFQNEAQLDKSGLPSDRFFAERPEGSVSTLKIQRTQQEDSAVYLCASSRGQGRSGANVLTFGAGSRLTVL.

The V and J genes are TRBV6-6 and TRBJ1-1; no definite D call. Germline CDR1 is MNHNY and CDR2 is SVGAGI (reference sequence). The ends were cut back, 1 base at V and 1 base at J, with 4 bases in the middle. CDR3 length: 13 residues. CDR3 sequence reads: CASSYFSNTEAFF. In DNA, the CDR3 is TGTGCCAGCAGTTACTTTTCGAACACTGAAGCTTTCTTT.

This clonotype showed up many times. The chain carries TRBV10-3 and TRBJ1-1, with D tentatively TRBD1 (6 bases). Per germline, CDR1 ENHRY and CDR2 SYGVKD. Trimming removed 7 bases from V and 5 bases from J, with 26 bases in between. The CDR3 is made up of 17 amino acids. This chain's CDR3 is CAITDLVVSGARTEAFF. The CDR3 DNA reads TGTGCCATCACCGACTTGGTGGTTTCAGGGGCGAGGACTGAAGCTTTCTTT.

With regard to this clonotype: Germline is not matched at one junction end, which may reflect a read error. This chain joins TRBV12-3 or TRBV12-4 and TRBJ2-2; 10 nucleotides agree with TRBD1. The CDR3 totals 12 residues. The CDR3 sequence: CASSFGQGVLFF. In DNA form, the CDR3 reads TGTGCCAGCAGTTTCGGACAGGGGGTGCTGTTTTTT.

The CDR3 nucleotides read TGTGCCAGCAGCTTAGGAGGGACGGCCATGCTGCAGCCCCAGTACTTC. It yields the protein CASSLGGTAMLQPQYF. This rearrangement joins TRBV7-9 to TRBJ2-5; perhaps D is TRBD1 or TRBD2 (5 bases each). V lost 1 base and J 9 bases, leaving 21 bases between the germline ends. This CDR3 region has 16 residues. Germline V gene data show CDR1 as SEHNR and CDR2 as FQNEAQ (reference sequence).

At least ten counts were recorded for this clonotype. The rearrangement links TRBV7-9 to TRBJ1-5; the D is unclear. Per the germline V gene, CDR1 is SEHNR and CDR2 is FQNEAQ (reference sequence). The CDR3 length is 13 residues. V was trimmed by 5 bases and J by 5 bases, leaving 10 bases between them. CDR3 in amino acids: CASSNGEYQPQHF. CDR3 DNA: TGTGCCAGCAGCAATGGGGAATATCAGCCCCAGCATTTT. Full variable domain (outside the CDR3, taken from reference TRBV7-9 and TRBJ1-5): DTGVSQNPRHKITKRGQNVTFRCDPISEHNRLYWYRQTLGQGPEFLTYFQNEAQLEKSRLLSDRFSAERPKGSFSTLEIQRTEQGDSAMYLCASSNGEYQPQHFGDGTRLSIL.

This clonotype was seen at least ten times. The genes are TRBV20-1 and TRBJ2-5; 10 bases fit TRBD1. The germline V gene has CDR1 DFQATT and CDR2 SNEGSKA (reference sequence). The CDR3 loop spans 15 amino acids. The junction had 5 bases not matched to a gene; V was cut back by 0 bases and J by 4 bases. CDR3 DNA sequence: TGCAGTGCTAGAGAATGGACAGGGGGGGCAGAGACCCAGTACTTC. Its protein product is CSAREWTGGAETQYF.

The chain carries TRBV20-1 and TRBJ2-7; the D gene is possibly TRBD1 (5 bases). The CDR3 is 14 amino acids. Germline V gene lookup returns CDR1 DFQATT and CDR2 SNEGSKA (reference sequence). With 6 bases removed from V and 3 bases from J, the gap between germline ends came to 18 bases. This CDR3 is CSASGEPTGYEQYF. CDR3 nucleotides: TGCAGTGCCAGTGGTGAACCAACAGGCTACGAGCAGTACTTC.

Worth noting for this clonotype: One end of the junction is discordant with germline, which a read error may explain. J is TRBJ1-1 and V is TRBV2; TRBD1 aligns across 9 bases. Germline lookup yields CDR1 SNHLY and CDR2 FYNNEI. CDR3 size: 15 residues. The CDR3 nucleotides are TGCGCCAGCAGACCACACAGGGGGCTCCGCACTGAAGCTTTCTTT. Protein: CASRPHRGLRTEAFF.

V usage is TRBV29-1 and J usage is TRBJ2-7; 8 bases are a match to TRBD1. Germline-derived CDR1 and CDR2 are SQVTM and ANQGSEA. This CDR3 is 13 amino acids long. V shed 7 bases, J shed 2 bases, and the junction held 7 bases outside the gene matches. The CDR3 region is CSAEDREAYEQYF. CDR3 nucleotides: TGCAGCGCTGAGGACAGGGAGGCCTACGAGCAGTACTTC.